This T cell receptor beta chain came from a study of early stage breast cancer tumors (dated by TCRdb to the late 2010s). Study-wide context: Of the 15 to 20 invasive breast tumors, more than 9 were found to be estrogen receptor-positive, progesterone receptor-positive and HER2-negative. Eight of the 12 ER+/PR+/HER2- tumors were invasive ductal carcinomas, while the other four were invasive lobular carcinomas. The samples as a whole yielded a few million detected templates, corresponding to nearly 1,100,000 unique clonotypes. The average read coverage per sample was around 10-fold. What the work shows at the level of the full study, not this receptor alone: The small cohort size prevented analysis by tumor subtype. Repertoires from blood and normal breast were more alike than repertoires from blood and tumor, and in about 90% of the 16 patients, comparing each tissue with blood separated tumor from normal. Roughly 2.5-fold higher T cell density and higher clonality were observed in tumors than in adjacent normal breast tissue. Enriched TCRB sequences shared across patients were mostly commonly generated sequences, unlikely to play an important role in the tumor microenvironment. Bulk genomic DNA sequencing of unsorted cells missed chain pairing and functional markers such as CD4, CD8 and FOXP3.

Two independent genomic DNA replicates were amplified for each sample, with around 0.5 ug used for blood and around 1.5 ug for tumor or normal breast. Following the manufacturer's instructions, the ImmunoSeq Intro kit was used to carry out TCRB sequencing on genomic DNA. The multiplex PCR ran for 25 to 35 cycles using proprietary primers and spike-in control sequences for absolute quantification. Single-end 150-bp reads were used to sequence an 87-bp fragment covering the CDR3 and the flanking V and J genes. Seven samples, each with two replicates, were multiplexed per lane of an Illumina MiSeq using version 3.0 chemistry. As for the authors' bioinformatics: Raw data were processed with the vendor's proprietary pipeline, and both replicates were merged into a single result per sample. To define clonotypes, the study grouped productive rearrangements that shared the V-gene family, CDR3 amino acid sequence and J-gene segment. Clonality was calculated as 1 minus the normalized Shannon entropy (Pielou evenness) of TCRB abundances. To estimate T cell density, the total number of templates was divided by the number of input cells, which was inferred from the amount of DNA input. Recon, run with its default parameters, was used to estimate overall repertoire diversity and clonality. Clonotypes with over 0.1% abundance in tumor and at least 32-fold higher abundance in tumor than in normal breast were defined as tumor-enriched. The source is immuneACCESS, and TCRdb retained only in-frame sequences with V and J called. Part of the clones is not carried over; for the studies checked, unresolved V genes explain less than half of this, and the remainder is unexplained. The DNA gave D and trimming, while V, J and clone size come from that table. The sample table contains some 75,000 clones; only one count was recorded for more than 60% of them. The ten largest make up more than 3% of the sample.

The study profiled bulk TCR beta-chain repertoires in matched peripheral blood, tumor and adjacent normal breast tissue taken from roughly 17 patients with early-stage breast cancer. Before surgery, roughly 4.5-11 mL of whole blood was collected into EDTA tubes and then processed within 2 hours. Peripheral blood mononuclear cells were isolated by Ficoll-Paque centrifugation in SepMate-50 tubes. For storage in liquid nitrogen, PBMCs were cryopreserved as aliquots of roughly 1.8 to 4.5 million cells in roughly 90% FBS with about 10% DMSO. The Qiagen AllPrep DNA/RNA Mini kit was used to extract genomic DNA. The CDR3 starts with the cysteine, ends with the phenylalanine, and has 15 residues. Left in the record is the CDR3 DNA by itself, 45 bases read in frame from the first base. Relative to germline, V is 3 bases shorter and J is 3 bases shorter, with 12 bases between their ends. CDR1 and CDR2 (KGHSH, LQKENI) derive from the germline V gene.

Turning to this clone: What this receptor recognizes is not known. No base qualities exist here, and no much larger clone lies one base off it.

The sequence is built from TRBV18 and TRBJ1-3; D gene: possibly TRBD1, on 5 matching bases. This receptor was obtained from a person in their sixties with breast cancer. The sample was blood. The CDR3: CASSPTGGLGNTIYF. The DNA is TGTGCCAGCTCACCCACCGGGGGTCTTGGAAACACCATATATTTT.